Each of the 30 T cell receptor beta chains below was sequenced from the same sample in a study of blood T cell repertoires in COVID-19 (TCRdb year 2020). Library preparation was by the immunoSEQ multiplex PCR assay. Imported from immuneACCESS, the table was reduced by TCRdb to in-frame sequences with V and J called. These copies leave out some clones; in studies compared against another copy, an unresolved V gene accounts for under half, and the cause of the remainder is not known. The sample table lists 280,000 or so clones, 85% to 90% of them with a count of one. The top ten constitute roughly 1.6% of the sample. Sequences were obtained from PBMCs or T cells enriched from blood (not recorded which). The receptors stem from a young woman with acute COVID-19.

The chain links TRBV28 to TRBJ1-4; D is possibly TRBD1 (6 bases). The CDR3 sequence is 15 residues long. The germline V gene has CDR1 MDHEN and CDR2 SYDVKM. With 4 bases removed from V and 6 bases from J, the gap between germline ends came to 15 bases. The CDR3 DNA is TGTGCCAGCAGTTCTACAGGGAGAGGGCATGAAAAACTGTTTTTT. Amino acids: CASSSTGRGHEKLFF.

The genes are TRBV27 and TRBJ1-2; TRBD1 is a possible D gene (5 bases). Per germline, CDR1 MNHEY and CDR2 SMNVEV (reference sequence). CDR3 length: 14 amino acids. V gave up 4 bases and J gave up 8 bases, with 17 bases separating them. CDR3 DNA sequence: TGTGCCAGCAGTTCCCCGTCAAGGGGATACGGCTACACCTTC. This encodes CASSSPSRGYGYTF.

The gene calls are TRBV7-3 and TRBJ2-2, with TRBD2 matching 13 bases. CDR3 length equals 17 residues. Trimming removed 3 bases from V and 1 base from J; junction bases left unmatched: 2. The germline gives CDR1 SGHTA, CDR2 FQGTGA. The CDR3 protein is CASSLGLAGLNTGELFF. For the CDR3, the DNA is TGTGCCAGCAGCTTGGGACTAGCGGGACTGAACACCGGGGAGCTGTTTTTT.

The gene calls are TRBV28 and TRBJ1-3, with 7 bases fitting TRBD1. The CDR3 is 15 amino acids. In germline, CDR1 is MDHEN, CDR2 SYDVKM. J was trimmed by 0 bases and V by 7 bases; bases with no gene match: 6. As DNA, the CDR3 is TGTGCCAGCATGGGCGGGACAGTCTCTGGAAACACCATATATTTT. This codes for CASMGGTVSGNTIYF.

This sequence joins TRBV7-2 and TRBJ1-4; no clear D. Germline assignment: CDR1 SGHTA and CDR2 FQGNSA. This CDR3 region has 15 residues. V was trimmed by 2 bases and J by 0 bases, leaving 7 bases between them. The CDR3 spells CASSLTVATNEKLFF. Written as DNA, the CDR3 is TGTGCCAGCAGCTTAACAGTTGCAACTAATGAAAAACTGTTTTTT.

The J gene is TRBJ1-5, the V gene TRBV5-1; D is unclear. From germline, CDR1 is SGHRS and CDR2 YFSETQ. The CDR3 is 15 residues long. Trimming removed 0 bases at V and 0 bases at J, with 7 bases between. DNA for the CDR3: TGCGCCAGCAGCTTGGGGGAGAGTAGCAATCAGCCCCAGCATTTT. Its translation: CASSLGESSNQPQHF.

V and J are TRBV27 and TRBJ2-3; the D is unclear. The CDR3 covers 13 residues. Germline V gene lookup returns CDR1 MNHEY and CDR2 SMNVEV (reference sequence). Trimming removed 2 bases at V and 0 bases at J, with 3 bases between. The CDR3 sequence: CASSLISTDTQYF. The CDR3 nucleotides are TGTGCCAGCAGTTTAATAAGCACAGATACGCAGTATTTT.

V usage is TRBV4-1 and J usage is TRBJ2-1, with a possible D match to TRBD2 (6 bases). Deletions cut 4 bases from V and 0 bases from J, with 13 bases between. This CDR3 region has 16 residues. Germline V gives CDR1 MGHRA, CDR2 YSYEKL. The CDR3 loop reads CASSLGRENSYNEQFF. The CDR3 coding sequence is TGCGCCAGCAGCCTAGGACGGGAGAACTCCTACAATGAGCAGTTCTTC.

This clone was observed a single time. The chain uses TRBV7-9 and TRBJ1-1, with 7 positions matching TRBD1. The germline V gene encodes CDR1 SEHNR and CDR2 FQNEAQ (reference sequence). The trim removed 4 bases at V and 0 bases at J, leaving 11 bases unmatched. The CDR3 is 17 amino acids. CDR3 DNA: TGTGCCAGCAGCTCCCGGACAGGTTGGGGCATGAACACTGAAGCTTTCTTT. It specifies CASSSRTGWGMNTEAFF.

In regard to this clone: Different DNA sequences within this sample yield the same CDR3. The V gene is TRBV7-9, the J gene TRBJ1-2; tentatively, D is TRBD1 (6 bases). Germline V gene sequence: CDR1 SEHNR, CDR2 FQNEAQ (reference sequence). The CDR3 runs to 13 residues. V gave up 3 bases and J gave up 5 bases, with 10 bases separating them. CDR3 nucleotide sequence: TGTGCCAGCAGCTTGGAAACAGGGTATGGCTACACCTTC. Translation gives CASSLETGYGYTF.

This clone was picked up a small number of times. The chain joins TRBV4-1 to TRBJ2-7, with TRBD1 matching 11 bases. This CDR3 is built from 15 residues. Germline V gene lookup returns CDR1 MGHRA and CDR2 YSYEKL. With 2 bases clipped from V and 4 bases from J, the junction kept 4 bases outside the gene matches. CDR3 DNA sequence: TGCGCCAGCAGCCAATGGACAGGGGGCTATTACGAGCAGTACTTC. It is translated as CASSQWTGGYYEQYF.

The V call is TRBV5-5, the J call TRBJ1-5, with 7 bases fitting TRBD1. The V segment lost 4 bases and the J segment 0 bases; nucleotides outside the gene matches: 4. Germline V gene data show CDR1 as SGHKS and CDR2 as YYEKEE (reference sequence). This CDR3 comprises 15 residues. The CDR3 here is CASSQGQYSNQPQHF. The DNA of the CDR3 is TGTGCCAGCAGCCAGGGACAGTATAGCAATCAGCCCCAGCATTTT.

Written as DNA, the CDR3 is TGTGCCAGCAGCCAAGCTCCCTTTGGGGGGGGACTTGTCACTAATGAAAAACTGTTTTTT. Translation gives CASSQAPFGGGLVTNEKLFF. The rearrangement uses TRBV3-1 (or the pseudogene TRBV3-2) and TRBJ1-4; the D gene is possibly TRBD1 (5 bases). The CDR3 runs to 20 residues. Trimming took off 1 base at V and 2 bases at J, with 23 bases between the two ends. Per the germline V gene, CDR1 is LGHDT and CDR2 is YNNKEL (reference sequence).

The V and J genes are TRBV6-5 and TRBJ1-5, with 10 bases matching TRBD1. CDR1 is MNHEY, CDR2 SVGAGI, per germline. This CDR3 has 14 residues. With V trimmed by 7 bases and J by 6 bases, 6 bases remained unmatched. CDR3 in DNA: TGTGCCAGCATAGACAGGGGGCGTCGTCAGCCCCAGCATTTT. Translation: CASIDRGRRQPQHF.

This chain uses TRBV6-8 with TRBJ1-4, with D possibly being TRBD1 (6 bases). CDR3 length: 14 residues. Deletions cut 6 bases from V and 7 bases from J, with 15 bases between. The germline V gene has CDR1 MNHGY and CDR2 SAAAGT. CDR3 in amino acids: CASRQNGQPEKLFF. CDR3 nucleotides: TGTGCCAGCAGACAGAATGGACAGCCTGAAAAACTGTTTTTT.

The chain recombines TRBV28 with TRBJ1-5; D gene unclear. Trimming removed 5 bases from V and 5 bases from J, with 13 bases in between. Germline lookup yields CDR1 MDHEN and CDR2 SYDVKM. The CDR3 runs 14 residues. CDR3 region: CASSGPSEDQPQHF. For the CDR3, the DNA is TGTGCCAGCAGTGGGCCGTCAGAAGATCAGCCCCAGCATTTT. The full variable domain, its missing parts supplied by reference TRBV28 and TRBJ1-5, is DVKVTQSSRYLVKRTGEKVFLECVQDMDHENMFWYRQDPGLGLRLIYFSYDVKMKEKGDIPEGYSVSREKKERFSLILESASTNQTSMYLCASSGPSEDQPQHFGDGTRLSIL.

The chain carries TRBV29-1 and TRBJ1-2; TRBD1 might be the D (6 bases). Per germline, CDR1 SQVTM and CDR2 ANQGSEA. The CDR3 covers 15 residues. The germline V and J ends were trimmed by 4 bases and 4 bases, with 19 bases remaining between them. Written as DNA, the CDR3 is TGCAGCGTTGGTCCCCCGCGGGGGGCCGTCTATGGCTACACCTTC. It is translated as CSVGPPRGAVYGYTF.

The rearrangement joins TRBV14 to TRBJ1-1; no clear D gene. CDR3 size: 17 residues. V was trimmed by 1 base and J by 1 base, leaving 16 bases between them. Germline lookup yields CDR1 SGHDN and CDR2 FVKESK. CDR3 loop: CASSQARTLLRNTEAFF. In DNA, the CDR3 is TGTGCCAGCAGCCAAGCTAGAACGTTACTGAGGAACACTGAAGCTTTCTTT.

The genes are TRBV11-2 and TRBJ1-1, with a possible D match to TRBD1 (5 bases). CDR1 and CDR2 (germline): SGHAT, FQNNGV. This CDR3 spans 11 amino acids. Trimming removed 4 bases from V and 10 bases from J, with 10 bases in between. The CDR3 bases are TGTGCCAGCAGCTCCTGGGGCGCAGCTTTCTTT. It encodes CASSSWGAAFF.

The gene calls are TRBV6-2 or TRBV6-3 and TRBJ2-1, with D possibly matching TRBD2 (5 bases). The germline V and J ends were trimmed by 5 bases and 2 bases, with 13 bases remaining between them. Germline CDR1 is MNHEY and CDR2 is SVGEGT. CDR3 length: 15 amino acids. The CDR3: CASSPYEGTYNEQFF. The CDR3 DNA reads as TGTGCCAGCAGTCCGTATGAGGGTACCTACAATGAGCAGTTCTTC.

A single count supports this clone. This chain links TRBV7-8 with TRBJ1-2; the match to TRBD1 covers 7 bases. V lost 3 bases, J lost 2 bases, and 12 bases stayed unmatched. Germline assignment: CDR1 SGHVS and CDR2 FQNEAQ. The CDR3 contains 17 residues. The DNA of the CDR3 is TGTGCCAGCAGCTTTGCTTCTGTTGTGGGACAGAACTATGGCTACACCTTC. Protein: CASSFASVVGQNYGYTF.

The chain carries TRBV11-3 and TRBJ2-1, with 9 bases aligning to TRBD2. CDR1 and CDR2 (germline): SGHNT, YENEEA. J gave up 9 bases and V 5 bases, and 5 bases lay outside the gene matches. The CDR3 consists of 13 residues. The CDR3 nucleotides read TGTGCCAGCAGCCCTAGCGGGACGGGTGAGCAGTTCTTC. Encoded protein: CASSPSGTGEQFF.

V and J are TRBV7-6 and TRBJ2-1; 9 nucleotides match TRBD2. The germline gives CDR1 SGHVS, CDR2 FNYEAQ. The CDR3 extends over 16 amino acids. After removal of 4 bases from V and 0 bases from J, the junction contained 4 bases not matched to a gene. CDR3 nucleotides: TGTGCCAGCAGCTCCAGCGGGGGGAGCTCCTACAATGAGCAGTTCTTC. Protein: CASSSSGGSSYNEQFF.

The chain is built from TRBV29-1 and TRBJ1-1, with a weak D call TRBD1 (5 bases). V lost 7 bases and J 0 bases, leaving 12 bases between the germline ends. CDR3 length: 13 residues. Germline assignment: CDR1 SQVTM and CDR2 ANQGSEA. CDR3 sequence (DNA): TGCAGCGCAGACAGAAGCATGAACACTGAAGCTTTCTTT. Residues: CSADRSMNTEAFF.

The CDR3 coding sequence is TGTGCCAGCAGCCAAGTGGCGGGAGTGAGCACAGATACGCAGTATTTT. It translates to CASSQVAGVSTDTQYF. This chain links TRBV3-1 (or the pseudogene TRBV3-2) with TRBJ2-3; 7 positions match TRBD2. The CDR3 is 16 amino acids. After removal of 1 base from V and 0 bases from J, the junction contained 4 bases not matched to a gene. CDR1 is LGHDT, CDR2 YNNKEL, per germline (reference sequence).

The rearrangement joins TRBV23-1 to TRBJ1-6; D uncertain. TRBV23-1 is reported as an ORF; its role is uncertain. Trimming pared 0 bases from V and 0 bases from J, leaving 18 bases between. The CDR3 consists of 20 residues. CDR3 in amino acids: CASSQSTGLPGSSYNSPLHF. CDR3 coding DNA: TGCGCCAGCAGTCAATCAACCGGCCTGCCGGGGAGCTCCTATAATTCACCCCTCCACTTT.

The V gene is TRBV18, the J gene TRBJ1-6; 7 bases fit TRBD1. The CDR3 sequence is 15 residues long. V was pared by 3 bases and J by 6 bases, with 5 bases of the junction left unmatched. The germline CDR1 and CDR2 sequences are KGHSH and LQKENI. In DNA, the CDR3 is TGTGCCAGCTCACCCACCGGGACAGTTAATTCACCCCTCCACTTT. As protein: CASSPTGTVNSPLHF.

This chain connects TRBV7-9 to TRBJ2-2, with a tentative D call TRBD1 (7 bases). CDR3 length: 14 amino acids. The germline V gene encodes CDR1 SEHNR and CDR2 FQNEAQ (reference sequence). V lost 7 bases and J lost 4, with 13 bases in between. CDR3 coding DNA: TGTGCCAGCACCTCAGGGGGGAGCACCGGGGAGCTGTTTTTT. This translates into CASTSGGSTGELFF.

The CDR3 DNA reads as TGTGCCAGCAGCACAGGGGGCGCGGGAACTGAAGCTTTCTTT. Amino acid sequence: CASSTGGAGTEAFF. The chain uses TRBV28 and TRBJ1-1, with 9 nucleotides matching TRBD1. After removal of 6 bases from V and 5 bases from J, the junction contained 7 bases not matched to a gene. The CDR3 consists of 14 residues. Looked up from germline, CDR1 is MDHEN and CDR2 is SYDVKM.

The chain is built from TRBV7-9 and TRBJ2-1; TRBD1 matches 7 bases. The length of the CDR3 is 14 residues. CDR1 is SEHNR and CDR2 is FQNEAQ in the germline V gene (reference sequence). V trimming: 5 bases; J trimming: 10 bases; junction bases outside the gene matches: 11. The CDR3: CASSPTGFYLEQFF. The CDR3, as DNA: TGTGCCAGCAGCCCGACAGGGTTTTATCTCGAGCAGTTCTTC.